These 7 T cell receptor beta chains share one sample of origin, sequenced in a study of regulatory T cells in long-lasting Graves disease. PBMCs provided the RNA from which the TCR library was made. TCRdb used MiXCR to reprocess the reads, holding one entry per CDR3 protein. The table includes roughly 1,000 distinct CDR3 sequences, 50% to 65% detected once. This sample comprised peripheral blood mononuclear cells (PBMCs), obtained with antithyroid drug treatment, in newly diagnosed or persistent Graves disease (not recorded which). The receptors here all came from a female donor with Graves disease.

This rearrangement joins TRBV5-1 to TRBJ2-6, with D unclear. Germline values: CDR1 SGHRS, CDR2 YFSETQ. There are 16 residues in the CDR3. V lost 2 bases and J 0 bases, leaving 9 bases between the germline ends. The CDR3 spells CASSFSSGSGANVLTF. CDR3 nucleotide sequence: TGCGCCAGCAGCTTTTCTTCCGGCTCTGGGGCCAACGTCCTGACTTTC.

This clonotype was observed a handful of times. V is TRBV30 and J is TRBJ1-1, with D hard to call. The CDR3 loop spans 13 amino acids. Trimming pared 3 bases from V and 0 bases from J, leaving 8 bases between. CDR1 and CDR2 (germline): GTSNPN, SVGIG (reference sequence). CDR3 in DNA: TGTGCCTGGAGCGAAGGGATGAACACTGAAGCTTTCTTT. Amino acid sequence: CAWSEGMNTEAFF.

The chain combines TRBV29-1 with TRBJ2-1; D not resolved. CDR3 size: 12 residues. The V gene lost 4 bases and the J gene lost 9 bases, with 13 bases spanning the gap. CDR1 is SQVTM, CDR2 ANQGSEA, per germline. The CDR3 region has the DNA TGCAGCGTTGCCCTCCGCCCTTTTGAGCAGTTCTTC. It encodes CSVALRPFEQFF.

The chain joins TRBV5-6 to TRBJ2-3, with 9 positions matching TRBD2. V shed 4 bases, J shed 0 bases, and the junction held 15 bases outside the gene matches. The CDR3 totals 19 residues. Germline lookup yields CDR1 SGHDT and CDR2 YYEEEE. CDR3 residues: CASSPGLAGLHTSTDTQYF. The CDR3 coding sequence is TGTGCCAGCAGCCCGGGCCTAGCGGGGCTACATACTAGCACAGATACGCAGTATTTT.

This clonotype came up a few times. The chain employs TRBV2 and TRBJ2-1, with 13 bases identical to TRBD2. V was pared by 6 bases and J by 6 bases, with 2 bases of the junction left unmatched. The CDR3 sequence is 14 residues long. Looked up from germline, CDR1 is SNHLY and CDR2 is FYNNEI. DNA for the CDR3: TGTGCCAGCAGGGGACTAGCGGGACTCAATGAGCAGTTCTTC. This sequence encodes CASRGLAGLNEQFF.

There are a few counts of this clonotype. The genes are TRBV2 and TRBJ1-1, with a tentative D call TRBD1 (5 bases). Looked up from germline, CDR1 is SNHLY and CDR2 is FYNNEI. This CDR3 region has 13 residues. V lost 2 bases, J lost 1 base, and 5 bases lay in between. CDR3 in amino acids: CASSERGNTEAFF. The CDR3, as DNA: TGTGCCAGCAGTGAAAGGGGGAACACTGAAGCTTTCTTT.

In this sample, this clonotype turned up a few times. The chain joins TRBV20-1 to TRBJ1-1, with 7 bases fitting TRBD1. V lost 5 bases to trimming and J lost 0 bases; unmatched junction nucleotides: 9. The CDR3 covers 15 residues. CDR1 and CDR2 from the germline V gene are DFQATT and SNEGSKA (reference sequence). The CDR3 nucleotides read TGCAGTGCTTCCTCCGGGACAGCGTTGAACACTGAAGCTTTCTTT. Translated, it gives CSASSGTALNTEAFF.